In this sample, the clone carrying this TCR beta chain turned up a few times. Its antigen is as yet unknown. The source of the sample is a study of cytomegalovirus exposure and HLA in healthy donors. General study results and limits: With later analysis, a missense DCLRE1C variant became linked to TCR beta V- and J-gene trimming. Clonal expansion, a later analysis showed, was greater in HLA-associated TCR beta chains than in equally common others. The records held CMV serostatus as the only immune exposure information. For most TCR beta V segments, an earlier analysis put the productive rate at about 90% or about 30% of the time.

Use of 60 Vbeta and 13 Jbeta primers characterized the PCR. Only in-frame clones appear in the TCRdb table, and some are missing; sequencing was by immunoSEQ multiplex PCR. The table includes about 140,000 clones, 76% detected once. V shed 8 bases and J shed 0 bases, with 11 bases lying between them. The germline V gene encodes CDR1 ENHRY and CDR2 SYGVKD. This CDR3 has 13 amino acids. This sequence originates from a man aged 40-49 years in good health and CMV-seronegative. The chain carries TRBV10-3 and TRBJ2-7; TRBD2 might be the D (6 bases). Sequenced input: PBMCs. The DNA for the CDR3 is TGTGCCATCGGGACTCCTAGCTCCTACGAGCAGTACTTC. Its translation: CAIGTPSSYEQYF.